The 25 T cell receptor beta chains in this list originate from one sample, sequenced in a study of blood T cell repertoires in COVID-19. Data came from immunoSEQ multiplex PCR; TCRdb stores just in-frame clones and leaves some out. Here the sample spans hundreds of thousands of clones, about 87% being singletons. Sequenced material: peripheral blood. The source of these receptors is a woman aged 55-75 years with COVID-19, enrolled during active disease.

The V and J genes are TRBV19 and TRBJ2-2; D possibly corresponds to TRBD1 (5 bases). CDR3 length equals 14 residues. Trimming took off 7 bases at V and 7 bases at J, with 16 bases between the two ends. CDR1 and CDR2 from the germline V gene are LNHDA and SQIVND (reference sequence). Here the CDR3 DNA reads TGTGCCAGTATGGGGCCACCACCCAACGGGGAGCTGTTTTTT. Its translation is CASMGPPPNGELFF.

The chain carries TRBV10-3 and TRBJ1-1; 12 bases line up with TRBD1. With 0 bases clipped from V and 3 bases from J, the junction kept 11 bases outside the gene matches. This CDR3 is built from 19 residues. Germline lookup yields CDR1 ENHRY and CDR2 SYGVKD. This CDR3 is CAISESGQGADGKDTEAFF. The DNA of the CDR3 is TGTGCCATCAGTGAGTCGGGACAGGGGGCGGATGGTAAGGACACTGAAGCTTTCTTT.

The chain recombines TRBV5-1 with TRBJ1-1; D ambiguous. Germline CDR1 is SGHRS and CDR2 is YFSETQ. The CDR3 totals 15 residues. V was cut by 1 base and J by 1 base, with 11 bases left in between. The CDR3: CASSLLQNENTEAFF. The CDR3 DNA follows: TGCGCCAGCAGCTTGTTGCAGAACGAGAACACTGAAGCTTTCTTT.

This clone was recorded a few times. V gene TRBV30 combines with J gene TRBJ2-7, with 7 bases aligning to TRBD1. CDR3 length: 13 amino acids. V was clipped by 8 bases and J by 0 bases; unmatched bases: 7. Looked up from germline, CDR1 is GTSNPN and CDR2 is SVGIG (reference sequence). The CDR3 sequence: CAKRDSGSYEQYF. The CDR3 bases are TGTGCCAAACGGGACAGTGGCTCCTACGAGCAGTACTTC.

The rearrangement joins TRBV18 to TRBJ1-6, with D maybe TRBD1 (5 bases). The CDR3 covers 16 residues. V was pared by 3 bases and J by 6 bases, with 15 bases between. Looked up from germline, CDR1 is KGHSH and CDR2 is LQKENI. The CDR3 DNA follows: TGTGCCAGCTCACCGTCGAGCAGGACACTTAATTCACCCCTCCACTTT. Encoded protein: CASSPSSRTLNSPLHF.

The CDR3 reads CASSLGTAAGELFF. CDR3 in DNA: TGTGCCAGCAGCCTTGGGACAGCGGCTGGGGAGCTGTTTTTT. The chain combines TRBV7-9 with TRBJ2-2; 7 positions agree with TRBD1. The CDR3 consists of 14 residues. The V gene end was trimmed by 5 bases and the J gene end by 8 bases; junction bases not matched to a gene: 8. Per germline, CDR1 SEHNR and CDR2 FQNEAQ (reference sequence).

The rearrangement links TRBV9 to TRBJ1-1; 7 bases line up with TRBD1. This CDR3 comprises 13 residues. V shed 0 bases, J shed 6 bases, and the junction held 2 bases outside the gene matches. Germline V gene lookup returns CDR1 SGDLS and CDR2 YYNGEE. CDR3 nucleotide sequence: TGTGCCAGCAGCGTAGAGGGGGCCTCTGAAGCTTTCTTT. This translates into CASSVEGASEAFF.

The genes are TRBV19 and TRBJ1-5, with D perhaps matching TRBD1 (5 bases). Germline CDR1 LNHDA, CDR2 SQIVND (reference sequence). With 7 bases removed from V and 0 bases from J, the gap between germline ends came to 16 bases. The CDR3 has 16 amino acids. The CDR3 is CASNHGGGRSNQPQHF. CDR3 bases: TGTGCCAGTAACCACGGGGGGGGTCGTAGCAATCAGCCCCAGCATTTT.

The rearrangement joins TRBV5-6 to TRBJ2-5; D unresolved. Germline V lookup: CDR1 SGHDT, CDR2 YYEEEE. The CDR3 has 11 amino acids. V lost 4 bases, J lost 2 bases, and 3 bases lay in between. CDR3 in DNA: TGTGCCAGCAGCACACAAGAGACCCAGTACTTC. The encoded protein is CASSTQETQYF.

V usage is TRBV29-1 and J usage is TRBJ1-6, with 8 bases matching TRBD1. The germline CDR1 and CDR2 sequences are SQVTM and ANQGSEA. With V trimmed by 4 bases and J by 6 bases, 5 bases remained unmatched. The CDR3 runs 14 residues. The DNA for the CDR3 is TGCAGCGTTGCCGGACAGGGCGGTAATTCACCCCTCCACTTT. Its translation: CSVAGQGGNSPLHF.

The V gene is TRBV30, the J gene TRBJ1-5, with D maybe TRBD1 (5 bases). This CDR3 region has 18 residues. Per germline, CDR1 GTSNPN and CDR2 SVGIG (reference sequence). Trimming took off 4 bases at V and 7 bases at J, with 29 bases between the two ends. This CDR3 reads CAWITQGPSGDMGQPQHF. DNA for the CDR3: TGTGCCTGGATCACCCAGGGCCCGTCGGGGGATATGGGGCAGCCCCAGCATTTT.

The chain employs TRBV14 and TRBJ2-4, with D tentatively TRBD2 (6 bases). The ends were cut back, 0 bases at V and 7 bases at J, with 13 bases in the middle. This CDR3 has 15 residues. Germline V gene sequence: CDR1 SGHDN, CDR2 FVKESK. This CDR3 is CASSQDWGGVNIQYF. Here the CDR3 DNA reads TGTGCCAGCAGCCAAGATTGGGGCGGGGTGAACATTCAGTACTTC.

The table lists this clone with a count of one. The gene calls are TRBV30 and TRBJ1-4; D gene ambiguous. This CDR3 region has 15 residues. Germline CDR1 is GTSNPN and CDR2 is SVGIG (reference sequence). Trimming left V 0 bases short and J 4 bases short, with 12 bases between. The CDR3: CAWSVRGGINEKLFF. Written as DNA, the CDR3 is TGTGCCTGGAGTGTACGGGGAGGGATTAATGAAAAACTGTTTTTT.

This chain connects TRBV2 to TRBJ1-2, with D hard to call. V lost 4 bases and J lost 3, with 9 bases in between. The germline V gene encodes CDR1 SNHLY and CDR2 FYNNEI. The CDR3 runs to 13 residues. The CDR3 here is CASSVRVYYGYTF. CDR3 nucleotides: TGTGCCAGCAGTGTGAGGGTCTACTATGGCTACACCTTC.

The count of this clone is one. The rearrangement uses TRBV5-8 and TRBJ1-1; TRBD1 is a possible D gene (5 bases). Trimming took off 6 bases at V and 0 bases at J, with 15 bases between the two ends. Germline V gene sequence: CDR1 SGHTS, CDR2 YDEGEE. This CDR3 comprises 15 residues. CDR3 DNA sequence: TGTGCCAGCACCACAGTGGAGGGGATGAACACTGAAGCTTTCTTT. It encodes CASTTVEGMNTEAFF.

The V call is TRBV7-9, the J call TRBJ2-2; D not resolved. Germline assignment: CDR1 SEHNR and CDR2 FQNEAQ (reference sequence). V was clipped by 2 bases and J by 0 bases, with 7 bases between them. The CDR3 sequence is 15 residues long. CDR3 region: CASSLTGANTGELFF. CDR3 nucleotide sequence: TGTGCCAGCAGCTTAACCGGAGCGAACACCGGGGAGCTGTTTTTT.

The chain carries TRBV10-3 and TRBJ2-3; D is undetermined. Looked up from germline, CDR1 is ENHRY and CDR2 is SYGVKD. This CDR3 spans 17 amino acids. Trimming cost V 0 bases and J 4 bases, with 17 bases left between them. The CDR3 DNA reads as TGTGCCATCAGTGAGTCGGCCGGAGCAGTAACGGCAGATACGCAGTATTTT. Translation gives CAISESAGAVTADTQYF.

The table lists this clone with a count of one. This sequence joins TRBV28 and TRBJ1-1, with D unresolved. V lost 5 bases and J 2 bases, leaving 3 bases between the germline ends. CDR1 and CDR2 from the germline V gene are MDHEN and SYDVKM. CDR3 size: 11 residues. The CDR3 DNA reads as TGTGCCAGCAGTCCAAACACTGAAGCTTTCTTT. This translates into CASSPNTEAFF.

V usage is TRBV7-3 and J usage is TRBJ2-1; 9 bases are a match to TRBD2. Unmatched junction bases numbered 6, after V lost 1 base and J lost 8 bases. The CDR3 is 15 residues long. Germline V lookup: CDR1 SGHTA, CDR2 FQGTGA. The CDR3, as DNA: TGTGCCAGCAGCTTAATGTCTAGCGGGGTTGATGAGCAGTTCTTC. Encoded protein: CASSLMSSGVDEQFF.

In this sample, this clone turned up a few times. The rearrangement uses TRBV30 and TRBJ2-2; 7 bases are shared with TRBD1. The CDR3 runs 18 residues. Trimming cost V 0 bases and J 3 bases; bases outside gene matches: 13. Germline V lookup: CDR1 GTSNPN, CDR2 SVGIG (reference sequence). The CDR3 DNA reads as TGTGCCTGGAGTGTTCTCTGGGGCAGTCAGGGGGACACCGGGGAGCTGTTTTTT. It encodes CAWSVLWGSQGDTGELFF.

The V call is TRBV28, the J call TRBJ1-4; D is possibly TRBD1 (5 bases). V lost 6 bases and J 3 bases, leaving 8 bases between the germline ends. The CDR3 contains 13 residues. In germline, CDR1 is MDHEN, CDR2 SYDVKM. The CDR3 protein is CASSSGANEKLFF. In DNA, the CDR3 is TGTGCCAGCAGCTCGGGGGCTAATGAAAAACTGTTTTTT.

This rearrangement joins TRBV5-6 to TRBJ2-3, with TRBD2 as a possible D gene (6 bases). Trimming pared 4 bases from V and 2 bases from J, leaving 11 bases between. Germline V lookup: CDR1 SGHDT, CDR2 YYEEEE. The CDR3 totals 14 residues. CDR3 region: CASSTGDTTDTQYF. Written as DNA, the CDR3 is TGTGCCAGCAGCACGGGGGATACCACAGATACGCAGTATTTT.

In nucleotides, the CDR3 is TGTGCCAGCAGCCTGACAGAGAACTATGGCTACACCTTC. Residues: CASSLTENYGYTF. The V and J genes are TRBV3-1 (or the pseudogene TRBV3-2) and TRBJ1-2; a weak D match, TRBD1 (5 bases). The length of the CDR3 is 13 residues. The V and J ends lost 4 bases and 2 bases respectively, with 8 bases between them. Germline CDR1 LGHDT, CDR2 YNNKEL (reference sequence).

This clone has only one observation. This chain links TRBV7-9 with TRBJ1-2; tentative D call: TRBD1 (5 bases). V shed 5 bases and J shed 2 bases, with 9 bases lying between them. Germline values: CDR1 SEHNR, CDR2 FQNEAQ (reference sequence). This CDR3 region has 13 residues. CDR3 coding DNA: TGTGCCAGCAGCCGGACACCAAACTATGGCTACACCTTC. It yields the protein CASSRTPNYGYTF.

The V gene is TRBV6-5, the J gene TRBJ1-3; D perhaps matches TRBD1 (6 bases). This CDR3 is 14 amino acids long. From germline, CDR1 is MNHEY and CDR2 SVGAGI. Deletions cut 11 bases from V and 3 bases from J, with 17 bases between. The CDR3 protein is CACGQRSFGNTIYF. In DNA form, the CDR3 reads TGTGCCTGTGGACAGAGGTCGTTTGGAAACACCATATATTTT.